Each of the 14 T cell receptor beta chains below was sequenced from the same sample in a study of blood T cell repertoires in COVID-19. Assay: immunoSEQ multiplex PCR; the TCRdb copy retains only in-frame clones and omits some. The sample has about 97,000 clones; almost 85% are singletons. The sequencing input was peripheral blood. The receptors derive from a man in his 70s with acute or convalescent COVID-19.

The V call is TRBV5-1, the J call TRBJ2-1; 11 nucleotides align to TRBD1. CDR3 length equals 15 residues. Trimming at V came to 4 bases and at J to 8 bases, leaving 8 bases not matched to a gene. Looked up from germline, CDR1 is SGHRS and CDR2 is YFSETQ. For the CDR3, the DNA is TGCGCCAGCAGCGGTGGACAGGGGGCGATTGATGAGCAGTTCTTC. As protein: CASSGGQGAIDEQFF.

This clone was counted a single time. This chain joins TRBV15 and TRBJ1-2, with TRBD1 as a possible D gene (5 bases). This CDR3 region has 13 residues. Germline CDR1 and CDR2: LNHNV and YYDKDF (reference sequence). Trimming took off 3 bases at V and 8 bases at J, with 13 bases between the two ends. CDR3: CATSRSGVGGYTF. CDR3 bases: TGTGCCACCAGCAGGTCGGGGGTGGGAGGCTACACCTTC.

J is TRBJ1-5 and V is TRBV19; TRBD1 might be the D (5 bases). Germline V gene lookup returns CDR1 LNHDA and CDR2 SQIVND (reference sequence). The V gene lost 7 bases and the J gene lost 9 bases, with 16 bases spanning the gap. This CDR3 is 13 amino acids long. CDR3 loop: CASNEGARRPQHF. CDR3 DNA sequence: TGTGCCAGTAACGAAGGGGCCCGCCGGCCCCAGCATTTT.

This clone came up once. The genes are TRBV18 and TRBJ1-1, with TRBD1 matching 7 bases. V lost 5 bases and J lost 0; bases outside the gene matches: 3. Per germline, CDR1 KGHSH and CDR2 LQKENI. There are 14 residues in the CDR3. The CDR3 region has the DNA TGTGCCAGCTCAGTAGACAGGGTGAACACTGAAGCTTTCTTT. Translation: CASSVDRVNTEAFF.

V is TRBV7-2 and J is TRBJ1-2, with D uncertain. This CDR3 contains 14 residues. CDR1 SGHTA and CDR2 FQGNSA come from the germline V gene. V was pared by 5 bases and J by 4 bases, with 14 bases between. The CDR3 here is CASSPRGGPYGYTF. The DNA of the CDR3 is TGTGCCAGCAGCCCGCGGGGAGGGCCCTATGGCTACACCTTC.

The J gene is TRBJ2-1, the V gene TRBV10-3; 10 bases match TRBD2. V lost 8 bases to trimming and J lost 4 bases; unmatched junction nucleotides: 11. The CDR3 extends over 16 amino acids. From germline, CDR1 is ENHRY and CDR2 SYGVKD. The CDR3: CAIGGALAGAYNEQFF. In nucleotides, the CDR3 is TGTGCCATCGGGGGGGCCCTAGCGGGAGCTTACAATGAGCAGTTCTTC.

V is TRBV11-2 and J is TRBJ2-2; D remains ambiguous. V lost 2 bases, J lost 0 bases, and 4 bases lay in between. This CDR3 is 14 amino acids long. Germline V gives CDR1 SGHAT, CDR2 FQNNGV. The CDR3 region is CASSLLANTGELFF. DNA of the CDR3: TGTGCCAGCAGCTTACTCGCGAACACCGGGGAGCTGTTTTTT.

The chain links TRBV27 to TRBJ2-1, with TRBD2 matching over 7 bases. Trimming at V came to 0 bases and at J to 3 bases, leaving 8 bases not matched to a gene. Germline CDR1 reads MNHEY; CDR2 reads SMNVEV (reference sequence). This CDR3 contains 17 residues. CDR3 in DNA: TGTGCCAGCAGTTTATCGGGGGGGGGTGAAAGCTACAATGAGCAGTTCTTC. This gives the protein CASSLSGGGESYNEQFF.

The gene calls are TRBV7-9 and TRBJ1-2, with D tentatively TRBD1 (6 bases). CDR3 length: 15 amino acids. CDR1 and CDR2 (germline): SEHNR, FQNEAQ (reference sequence). With 5 bases removed from V and 7 bases from J, the gap between germline ends came to 20 bases. The CDR3 nucleotides are TGTGCCAGCAGCCGGGAGGGGGGGCTTCCCCTTGGCTACACCTTC. Amino acids: CASSREGGLPLGYTF. The full variable domain, completed using reference TRBV7-9 and TRBJ1-2, is DTGVSQNPRHKITKRGQNVTFRCDPISEHNRLYWYRQTLGQGPEFLTYFQNEAQLEKSRLLSDRFSAERPKGSFSTLEIQRTEQGDSAMYLCASSREGGLPLGYTFGSGTRLTVV.

V is TRBV9 and J is TRBJ2-5; D possibly corresponds to TRBD1 (5 bases). The length of the CDR3 is 15 residues. V was cut by 0 bases and J by 5 bases, with 14 bases left in between. Germline loops: CDR1 SGDLS, CDR2 YYNGEE. The CDR3, as DNA: TGTGCCAGCAGCGTAGCGTCAGGGCTCAGGGAGACCCAGTACTTC. It is translated as CASSVASGLRETQYF.

V is TRBV18 and J is TRBJ2-5; D unresolved. The ends were cut back, 4 bases at V and 2 bases at J, with 8 bases in the middle. The CDR3 spans 13 residues. Germline CDR1 is KGHSH and CDR2 is LQKENI. CDR3 in amino acids: CASSLTQQETQYF. CDR3 in DNA: TGTGCCAGCTCACTGACACAACAAGAGACCCAGTACTTC.

V is TRBV27 and J is TRBJ2-1; TRBD2 matches 14 bases. Germline V gives CDR1 MNHEY, CDR2 SMNVEV (reference sequence). The V and J ends lost 6 bases and 6 bases, in that order; junction bases with no gene match: 4. The CDR3 totals 15 residues. The CDR3 coding sequence is TGTGCCAGCAGGGGGACTAGCGGGGGCCTCAATGAGCAGTTCTTC. It yields the protein CASRGTSGGLNEQFF.

V is TRBV6-5 and J is TRBJ2-5; D is uncertain. CDR1 is MNHEY and CDR2 is SVGAGI in the germline V gene. CDR3 length: 12 amino acids. V lost 2 bases and J lost 3, with 4 bases in between. CDR3 DNA sequence: TGTGCCAGCAGTTACCGGGAAGAGACCCAGTACTTC. Translated, it gives CASSYREETQYF.

The V call is TRBV6-5, the J call TRBJ1-6, with a weak D call TRBD1 (6 bases). V was clipped by 3 bases and J by 7 bases, with 13 bases between them. Germline lookup yields CDR1 MNHEY and CDR2 SVGAGI. The CDR3 is made up of 15 amino acids. CDR3 nucleotides: TGTGCCAGCAGTTATTTCGGGGGGCAGAATTCACCCCTCCACTTT. Residues: CASSYFGGQNSPLHF.